The 24 T cell receptor beta chains listed next were all sequenced from one sample in a study of blood T cell repertoires in COVID-19. TCRdb's table, derived via immunoSEQ multiplex PCR, lists solely in-frame clones and lacks some. This table holds about 140,000 clones, 80% to 85% found once. The sequenced sample was peripheral blood. These TCRs come from a woman aged 55 to 70 with acute or convalescent COVID-19.

The chain has TRBV19 and TRBJ1-2; 7 bases are shared with TRBD1. The CDR3 contains 13 residues. Germline CDR1 is LNHDA and CDR2 is SQIVND (reference sequence). The trim removed 7 bases at V and 6 bases at J, leaving 8 bases unmatched. The DNA for the CDR3 is TGTGCCAGTACCCCGACAGGGAGCAATGGCTACACCTTC. Amino acids: CASTPTGSNGYTF.

The chain links TRBV7-2 to TRBJ1-5, with a weak D call TRBD1 (6 bases). Per germline, CDR1 SGHTA and CDR2 FQGNSA. Trimming left V 1 base short and J 6 bases short, with 19 bases between. CDR3 length: 17 residues. CDR3 DNA sequence: TGTGCCAGCAGCTTAGTCGTATTGGACAGTAGGGGTCAGCCCCAGCATTTT. Translation: CASSLVVLDSRGQPQHF.

The genes are TRBV5-1 and TRBJ2-7, with 14 bases that match TRBD2. The CDR3 consists of 16 residues. The germline V gene has CDR1 SGHRS and CDR2 YFSETQ. The V segment lost 4 bases and the J segment 6 bases; nucleotides outside the gene matches: 9. Here the CDR3 reads CASSTGTSGSSVEQYF. In DNA form, the CDR3 reads TGCGCCAGCAGCACGGGGACTAGCGGGAGTTCCGTCGAGCAGTACTTC. Full variable domain (missing parts from reference TRBV5-1 and TRBJ2-7): KAGVTQTPRYLIKTRGQQVTLSCSPISGHRSVSWYQQTPGQGLQFLFEYFSETQRNKGNFPGRFSGRQFSNSRSEMNVSTLELGDSALYLCASSTGTSGSSVEQYFGPGTRLTVT.

This clone appeared a few times. The J gene is TRBJ1-2, the V gene TRBV6-5, with 7 bases aligning to TRBD1. Germline lookup yields CDR1 MNHEY and CDR2 SVGAGI. The CDR3 is 14 residues long. Unmatched junction bases numbered 2, after V lost 1 base and J lost 3 bases. The CDR3 protein is CASSYYRGHYGYTF. The CDR3 DNA sequence: TGTGCCAGCAGTTACTACAGGGGACACTATGGCTACACCTTC.

The chain links TRBV7-2 to TRBJ2-7; 11 bases agree with TRBD1. V shed 8 bases and J 2 bases; nucleotides not matched to a gene: 2. This CDR3 has 13 residues. Germline CDR1 SGHTA, CDR2 FQGNSA. CDR3 sequence: CASWGQGAYEQYF. CDR3 nucleotide sequence: TGTGCCAGCTGGGGACAGGGGGCCTACGAGCAGTACTTC.

J is TRBJ2-5 and V is TRBV24-1, with 7 bases aligning to TRBD1. The CDR3 covers 15 residues. The V gene end was trimmed by 9 bases and the J gene end by 2 bases; junction bases not matched to a gene: 11. Germline values: CDR1 KGHDR, CDR2 SFDVKD. In DNA, the CDR3 is TGTGCCACCTCTCATTACCGGGACAGACAAGAGACCCAGTACTTC. Translated: CATSHYRDRQETQYF.

The chain combines TRBV5-1 with TRBJ2-7, with D possibly TRBD1 on 6 matching bases. The germline V gene has CDR1 SGHRS and CDR2 YFSETQ. The V end lost 0 bases, the J end lost 2 bases, and 6 bases lay between the germline ends. The CDR3 has 13 amino acids. The CDR3: CASSLDRAYEQYF. The CDR3 nucleotides read TGCGCCAGCAGCTTGGACAGGGCCTACGAGCAGTACTTC.

This clone has just one count. V gene TRBV3-1 (or the pseudogene TRBV3-2) combines with J gene TRBJ2-7, with D possibly being TRBD2 (6 bases). V was clipped by 0 bases and J by 1 base, with 13 bases between them. The CDR3 consists of 16 residues. Germline V lookup: CDR1 LGHDT, CDR2 YNNKEL (reference sequence). The DNA of the CDR3 is TGTGCCAGCAGCCAAGATCATGAGGAGGGGTCCTACGAGCAGTACTTC. Its protein is CASSQDHEEGSYEQYF.

This sequence joins TRBV3-1 (or the pseudogene TRBV3-2) and TRBJ2-5; D ambiguous. With 1 base removed from V and 5 bases from J, the gap between germline ends came to 5 bases. The CDR3 covers 12 residues. Germline V CDR1 and CDR2: LGHDT, YNNKEL (reference sequence). CDR3 amino acids: CASSQVVETQYF. CDR3 in DNA: TGTGCCAGCAGCCAAGTAGTCGAGACCCAGTACTTC.

This clone was detected a few times. The rearrangement uses TRBV19 and TRBJ1-2, with a weak D call TRBD1 (5 bases). Germline V lookup: CDR1 LNHDA, CDR2 SQIVND (reference sequence). This CDR3 has 15 residues. With 5 bases removed from V and 3 bases from J, the gap between germline ends came to 16 bases. As DNA, the CDR3 is TGTGCCAGTAGTGAGACAGACGGGGAGGACTATGGCTACACCTTC. Translation: CASSETDGEDYGYTF.

V usage is TRBV27 and J usage is TRBJ1-2, with D maybe TRBD1 (6 bases). CDR3 length: 14 residues. V lost 8 bases and J lost 6, with 19 bases in between. In germline, CDR1 is MNHEY, CDR2 SMNVEV (reference sequence). This CDR3 reads CASSPRGARDGYTF. CDR3 nucleotides: TGTGCCAGCTCCCCTCGGGGGGCAAGGGATGGCTACACCTTC.

The V call is TRBV7-2, the J call TRBJ1-2; the D is unclear. CDR3 size: 17 residues. V lost 0 bases, J lost 0 bases, and 14 bases lay in between. The germline V gene has CDR1 SGHTA and CDR2 FQGNSA. The CDR3 spells CASSLAQRGPSNYGYTF. DNA of the CDR3: TGTGCCAGCAGCTTAGCCCAGAGAGGTCCTTCTAACTATGGCTACACCTTC.

This clone occurred once. The CDR3 reads CASSSVGGSKDEQFF. In DNA, the CDR3 is TGCGCCAGCAGCTCGGTGGGCGGGAGTAAAGATGAGCAGTTCTTC. The chain is built from TRBV5-1 and TRBJ2-1; 7 nucleotides align to TRBD2. The CDR3 runs 15 residues. V was clipped by 3 bases and J by 8 bases; unmatched bases: 11. The germline V gene has CDR1 SGHRS and CDR2 YFSETQ.

The rearrangement joins TRBV5-8 to TRBJ2-1, with 9 nucleotides matching TRBD2. This CDR3 has 17 residues. Germline V gene data show CDR1 as SGHTS and CDR2 as YDEGEE. Trimming at V came to 3 bases and at J to 7 bases, leaving 14 bases not matched to a gene. The CDR3 sequence is CASSSPGGLAGVNEQFF. DNA for the CDR3: TGTGCCAGCAGCTCCCCCGGAGGGTTAGCGGGAGTGAATGAGCAGTTCTTC.

The chain links TRBV2 to TRBJ1-5; D not certain. Germline CDR1 and CDR2: SNHLY and FYNNEI. Trimming took 2 bases from V and 4 from J, leaving 9 bases between them. The CDR3 spans 14 residues. The CDR3 bases are TGTGCCAGCAGTGAAAACAGCGGTAATCAGCCCCAGCATTTT. Translated: CASSENSGNQPQHF.

The sample holds a few counts of this clone. This chain connects TRBV9 to TRBJ2-1; 9 bases fit TRBD2. V shed 7 bases, J shed 8 bases, and the junction held 10 bases outside the gene matches. This CDR3 has 14 residues. CDR1 is SGDLS, CDR2 YYNGEE, per germline. The CDR3 region has the DNA TGTGCCAGCGGATCTACCGGGACTAGCTATGAGCAGTTCTTC. It yields the protein CASGSTGTSYEQFF. The entire variable domain, with the rest obtained from reference TRBV9 and TRBJ2-1, is as follows: DSGVTQTPKHLITATGQRVTLRCSPRSGDLSVYWYQQSLDQGLQFLIQYYNGEERAKGNILERFSAQQFPDLHSELNLSSLELGDSALYFCASGSTGTSYEQFFGPGTRLTVL.

The chain recombines TRBV5-1 with TRBJ1-5, with a weak D call TRBD1 (6 bases). Germline V lookup: CDR1 SGHRS, CDR2 YFSETQ. There are 15 residues in the CDR3. The germline V and J ends were trimmed by 4 bases and 1 base, with 12 bases remaining between them. The CDR3: CASSPGTTSNQPQHF. The CDR3 DNA sequence: TGCGCCAGCAGCCCCGGGACAACAAGCAATCAGCCCCAGCATTTT.

J is TRBJ1-2 and V is TRBV11-2, with TRBD1 matching over 7 bases. CDR3 size: 14 residues. With V trimmed by 2 bases and J by 7 bases, 7 bases remained unmatched. Germline assignment: CDR1 SGHAT and CDR2 FQNNGV. The CDR3 loop is CASSLNEGASGYTF. For the CDR3, the DNA is TGTGCCAGCAGCTTAAACGAGGGGGCGAGTGGCTACACCTTC. The whole variable domain, filled in from reference TRBV11-2 and TRBJ1-2, reads EAGVAQSPRYKIIEKRQSVAFWCNPISGHATLYWYQQILGQGPKLLIQFQNNGVVDDSQLPKDRFSAERLKGVDSTLKIQPAKLEDSAVYLCASSLNEGASGYTFGSGTRLTVV.

CDR3 amino acids: CASSPGGAVETQYF. CDR3 nucleotides: TGTGCCAGCAGCCCCGGAGGTGCCGTGGAGACCCAGTACTTC. V and J are TRBV5-6 and TRBJ2-5; D is perhaps TRBD2 (5 bases). Germline CDR1 SGHDT, CDR2 YYEEEE. The CDR3 has 14 residues. Trimming took off 4 bases at V and 5 bases at J, with 15 bases between the two ends.

The chain combines TRBV11-3 with TRBJ1-1; no reliable D call. The germline gives CDR1 SGHNT, CDR2 YENEEA. V was pared by 2 bases and J by 2 bases, with 9 bases between. The CDR3 contains 14 residues. The CDR3, as DNA: TGTGCCAGCAGCTTAACAGCCTCAAACACTGAAGCTTTCTTT. Its translation: CASSLTASNTEAFF. The whole variable domain, filled in from reference TRBV11-3 and TRBJ1-1, reads EAGVVQSPRYKIIEKKQPVAFWCNPISGHNTLYWYLQNLGQGPELLIRYENEEAVDDSQLPKDRFSAERLKGVDSTLKIQPAELGDSAVYLCASSLTASNTEAFFGQGTRLTVV.

CDR3 in DNA: TGTGCCAGCAGTCCACCCGGGGGTACACTGGAGCAGTACTTC. Translating it yields CASSPPGGTLEQYF. This chain links TRBV6-5 with TRBJ2-7; tentative D call: TRBD2 (6 bases). The CDR3 is 14 amino acids. V lost 5 bases and J lost 7, with 18 bases in between. Looked up from germline, CDR1 is MNHEY and CDR2 is SVGAGI.

The sample holds a few counts of this clone. The rearrangement links TRBV19 to TRBJ2-6, with D possibly matching TRBD2 (6 bases). This CDR3 contains 17 residues. Trimming removed 7 bases at V and 0 bases at J, with 16 bases between. CDR1 is LNHDA and CDR2 is SQIVND in the germline V gene (reference sequence). The CDR3 DNA follows: TGTGCCAGTACCCTCTTGGTCGGGGGCTCTGGGGCCAACGTCCTGACTTTC. Its translation is CASTLLVGGSGANVLTF.

The rearrangement uses TRBV7-9 and TRBJ2-7, with D maybe TRBD1 (6 bases). CDR3 length: 15 residues. CDR1 is SEHNR, CDR2 FQNEAQ, per germline (reference sequence). Trimming stripped 5 bases from V and 3 bases from J, with 17 bases between. CDR3: CASSGRTAFYYEQYF. The CDR3 DNA reads TGTGCCAGCAGCGGCAGGACAGCGTTCTACTACGAGCAGTACTTC.

This chain uses TRBV11-3 with TRBJ1-1; no reliable D call. V lost 10 bases and J 11 bases, leaving 17 bases between the germline ends. Germline V gives CDR1 SGHNT, CDR2 YENEEA. The length of the CDR3 is 11 residues. The CDR3 spells CATSCLIWAFF. As DNA, the CDR3 is TGTGCCACGAGTTGTCTAATATGGGCTTTCTTT.